The sequence of this T cell receptor beta chain was determined in a study of cytomegalovirus exposure and HLA in healthy donors. The CDR3 is 13 amino acids. Trimming took 5 bases from V and 6 from J, leaving 13 bases between them. Germline CDR1 reads MNHNY; CDR2 reads SVGAGI (reference sequence). The PCR was carried out with 60 Vbeta primers and 13 Jbeta primers. TCRdb keeps only in-frame clones here, not all; method: immunoSEQ multiplex PCR. Here the sample spans 180,000 or so clones, over 80% being singletons. The TCR originated in a man aged 35 to 55 in good health and CMV-seronegative. The chain recombines TRBV6-6 with TRBJ1-1; tentatively, D is TRBD1 (6 bases). What was sequenced was PBMCs. Here the CDR3 reads CASSQLGGPEAFF. As DNA, the CDR3 is TGTGCCAGCAGTCAACTCGGGGGGCCTGAAGCTTTCTTT.